A single sample is the source of the 27 T cell receptor beta chains below, sequenced in a study of T-cell memory formation after mild COVID-19. TCRdb fed the 5' RACE reads into MiXCR, producing one record per CDR3 protein. The table records approximately 490,000 distinct CDR3 sequences, roughly 20% of them present only once. The specimen was PBMCs or a T cell subset sorted from them (not recorded which). The receptors shown here come from an adult woman who had mild COVID-19 (a few samples of this study predate the infection). Cell type and time point are not known.

V and J are TRBV6-2 or TRBV6-3 and TRBJ2-7; a possible D gene is TRBD1 (5 bases). The CDR3 is 18 amino acids. With 2 bases removed from V and 0 bases from J, the gap between germline ends came to 20 bases. CDR1 is MNHEY, CDR2 SVGEGT, per germline. CDR3 loop: CASSYLTLGAHGSYEQYF. The CDR3 DNA reads TGTGCCAGCAGTTACCTGACTTTAGGGGCCCACGGCTCCTACGAGCAGTACTTC.

The V gene is TRBV12-3 or TRBV12-4, the J gene TRBJ2-7, with 12 bases matching TRBD2. The CDR3 is made up of 14 amino acids. Unmatched junction bases numbered 2, after V lost 5 bases and J lost 3 bases. The CDR3 nucleotides are TGTGCCAGCAGTACTAGCGGGGGGTTCTACGAGCAGTACTTC. Residues: CASSTSGGFYEQYF.

This clonotype was seen a few times. V gene TRBV6-6 combines with J gene TRBJ2-7; D is perhaps TRBD1 (9 bases). This CDR3 is 15 amino acids long. V lost 5 bases and J lost 5, with 19 bases in between. Germline-derived CDR1 and CDR2 are MNHNY and SVGAGI (reference sequence). CDR3 region: CASSPGGTGHHEQYF. Written as DNA, the CDR3 is TGTGCCAGCAGTCCGGGAGGGACAGGGCACCACGAGCAGTACTTC.

This chain connects TRBV2 to TRBJ2-3; 12 bases are a match to TRBD2. Germline V gene sequence: CDR1 SNHLY, CDR2 FYNNEI. V shed 6 bases, J shed 2 bases, and the junction held 3 bases outside the gene matches. This CDR3 is built from 15 residues. In DNA, the CDR3 is TGTGCCAGCAGAGCTAGCGGGAGGGCCACAGATACGCAGTATTTT. Its translation: CASRASGRATDTQYF.

The J gene is TRBJ1-5, the V gene TRBV4-1; 7 nucleotides align to TRBD1. This CDR3 is 18 amino acids long. V was clipped by 0 bases and J by 0 bases; unmatched bases: 8. Germline V gives CDR1 MGHRA, CDR2 YSYEKL. DNA of the CDR3: TGCGCCAGCAGCCAAGAGGGCAGGGGGGGGTATAGCAATCAGCCCCAGCATTTT. It yields the protein CASSQEGRGGYSNQPQHF.

V and J are TRBV27 and TRBJ1-1; D is uncertain. V lost 4 bases and J 1 base, leaving 7 bases between the germline ends. The germline gives CDR1 MNHEY, CDR2 SMNVEV (reference sequence). This CDR3 comprises 13 residues. The CDR3 sequence is CASSWAANTEAFF. CDR3 nucleotides: TGTGCCAGCAGTTGGGCAGCGAACACTGAAGCTTTCTTT.

The sample holds a few counts of this clonotype. V and J are TRBV7-7 and TRBJ2-5; 9 bases are shared with TRBD2. From germline, CDR1 is SSHAT and CDR2 FNYEAQ (reference sequence). This CDR3 spans 16 amino acids. With V trimmed by 5 bases and J by 5 bases, 12 bases remained unmatched. CDR3 nucleotide sequence: TGTGCCAGCAGCCCGAGTTGGGCGGGGGGGCCGGAGACCCAGTACTTC. This translates into CASSPSWAGGPETQYF.

The chain is built from TRBV7-2 and TRBJ2-7; 11 nucleotides match TRBD2. Trimming removed 1 base from V and 3 bases from J; junction bases left unmatched: 2. The CDR3 consists of 15 residues. Germline CDR1 reads SGHTA; CDR2 reads FQGNSA. CDR3 nucleotides: TGTGCCAGCAGCTTAGATCTAGCGGGAGGCTACGAGCAGTACTTC. This codes for CASSLDLAGGYEQYF.

A few counts support this clonotype. The chain joins TRBV7-2 to TRBJ1-1, with 9 nucleotides matching TRBD1. This CDR3 is 14 amino acids long. CDR1 is SGHTA, CDR2 FQGNSA, per germline. The trim removed 3 bases at V and 6 bases at J, leaving 5 bases unmatched. CDR3 in amino acids: CASSFTGGRAEAFF. Written as DNA, the CDR3 is TGTGCCAGCAGCTTTACAGGGGGCCGAGCTGAAGCTTTCTTT.

In this sample, this clonotype turned up a few times. The genes are TRBV4-3 and TRBJ1-1; D not resolved. Germline V gene data show CDR1 as LGHNA and CDR2 as YSLEER. This CDR3 has 14 residues. Between the trimmed V and J ends, which lost 0 bases and 6 bases, there was a span of 11 bases. CDR3 bases: TGCGCCAGCAGCCAAGAGACAATAGCCGCTGAAGCTTTCTTT. Its protein is CASSQETIAAEAFF.

This clonotype appeared a few times. V is TRBV19 and J is TRBJ2-1; tentatively, D is TRBD1 or TRBD2 (6 bases each). The V end was cut by 3 bases, the J end by 6 bases, with 12 bases between. In germline, CDR1 is LNHDA, CDR2 SQIVND (reference sequence). The CDR3 covers 14 residues. Written as DNA, the CDR3 is TGTGCCAGTAGTATCGGGGGCAGGGGCAATGAGCAGTTCTTC. The encoded protein is CASSIGGRGNEQFF.

V gene TRBV20-1 combines with J gene TRBJ2-7, with 10 bases matching TRBD2. The ends lost 5 bases at V and 2 bases at J; junction bases unmatched: 6. The germline V gene encodes CDR1 DFQATT and CDR2 SNEGSKA (reference sequence). The CDR3 is made up of 14 amino acids. CDR3 in amino acids: CSAASGSLTYEQYF. In DNA, the CDR3 is TGCAGTGCTGCTAGCGGGAGCCTAACCTACGAGCAGTACTTC.

This clonotype was seen only a few times. V gene TRBV9 combines with J gene TRBJ2-5; TRBD1 aligns across 7 bases. The CDR3 consists of 14 residues. The germline CDR1 and CDR2 sequences are SGDLS and YYNGEE. With 3 bases clipped from V and 4 bases from J, the junction kept 6 bases outside the gene matches. The CDR3 reads CASSATGTVETQYF. DNA of the CDR3: TGTGCCAGCAGCGCGACCGGGACAGTAGAGACCCAGTACTTC.

This clonotype was observed a few times. The CDR3 here is CASSLTPLGVNTEAFF. The CDR3 DNA reads as TGCGCCAGCAGCTTGACCCCCTTGGGGGTGAACACTGAAGCTTTCTTT. V and J are TRBV5-1 and TRBJ1-1; D may be TRBD1 (5 bases). CDR1 and CDR2 (germline): SGHRS, YFSETQ. The V and J ends lost 1 base and 0 bases respectively, with 13 bases between them. CDR3 size: 16 residues.

The rearrangement joins TRBV7-9 to TRBJ2-1; 8 bases map to TRBD1. The CDR3 covers 15 residues. J was trimmed by 8 bases and V by 5 bases; bases with no gene match: 11. CDR1 and CDR2 from the germline V gene are SEHNR and FQNEAQ (reference sequence). The CDR3: CASSPRTGLADEQFF. The CDR3 bases are TGTGCCAGCAGCCCCCGGACAGGGCTGGCAGATGAGCAGTTCTTC.

The rearrangement links TRBV20-1 to TRBJ2-7; the D gene is possibly TRBD1 (5 bases). This CDR3 is 15 amino acids long. Between the trimmed V and J ends, which lost 0 bases and 2 bases, there was a span of 14 bases. The germline gives CDR1 DFQATT, CDR2 SNEGSKA (reference sequence). The CDR3 protein is CSARDGQGTPYEQYF. CDR3 coding DNA: TGCAGTGCTAGAGATGGGCAGGGAACCCCCTACGAGCAGTACTTC.

V usage is TRBV3-1 and J usage is TRBJ2-3, with D tentatively TRBD1 (6 bases). The germline V gene encodes CDR1 LGHDT and CDR2 YNNKEL (reference sequence). CDR3 size: 14 residues. V shed 5 bases and J shed 0 bases, with 9 bases lying between them. This CDR3 is CASSSGHSTDTQYF. The CDR3 DNA sequence: TGTGCCAGCAGCTCGGGACATAGCACAGATACGCAGTATTTT.

This clonotype was observed many times. The V gene is TRBV20-1, the J gene TRBJ2-5, with no clear D. The ends were cut back, 1 base at V and 5 bases at J, with 5 bases in the middle. This CDR3 has 11 residues. Germline V gives CDR1 DFQATT, CDR2 SNEGSKA (reference sequence). The CDR3 loop reads CSARVRETQYF. In nucleotides, the CDR3 is TGCAGTGCTAGAGTAAGGGAGACCCAGTACTTC.

Concerning this clonotype itself: The junction differs from germline at one of its ends, possibly a read error. The rearrangement links TRBV11-1 to TRBJ2-2, with 7 bases identical to TRBD1. The CDR3 loop spans 17 amino acids. Germline V gene lookup returns CDR1 SGHAT and CDR2 FQDESV (reference sequence). CDR3 in DNA: TGTGCCAGCAGCCCTAGCCGATGGCGGACAGGCCCCGGAGAGCTGTTTTTT. Its translation: CASSPSRWRTGPGELFF.

The V gene is TRBV5-1, the J gene TRBJ2-3, with 12 nucleotides matching TRBD2. The CDR3 has 16 residues. V gave up 4 bases and J gave up 4 bases; unmatched junction bases: 7. Per germline, CDR1 SGHRS and CDR2 YFSETQ. This CDR3 reads CASSEGRLAGADTQYF. The CDR3, as DNA: TGCGCCAGCAGCGAGGGAAGACTAGCGGGAGCAGATACGCAGTATTTT.

This clonotype was observed a handful of times. The V and J genes are TRBV4-3 and TRBJ2-2, with D possibly being TRBD2 (7 bases). The V end lost 3 bases, the J end lost 4 bases, and 15 bases lay between the germline ends. The V gene's germline CDR1 is LGHNA and CDR2 YSLEER. The CDR3 has 16 residues. The CDR3 DNA reads TGCGCCAGCAGCCAGGACGGGGGGCCGGGCACCGGGGAGCTGTTTTTT. Its protein is CASSQDGGPGTGELFF.

The CDR3 here is CASSLILRRGPDTQYF. DNA of the CDR3: TGTGCCAGCAGCTTAATTCTACGACGGGGACCAGATACGCAGTATTTT. V is TRBV7-2 and J is TRBJ2-3, with D possibly called TRBD1 or TRBD2 (5 bases each). The CDR3 loop spans 16 amino acids. V shed 2 bases and J shed 4 bases, with 16 bases lying between them. Per the germline V gene, CDR1 is SGHTA and CDR2 is FQGNSA.

The V call is TRBV12-3 or TRBV12-4, the J call TRBJ1-5; tentative D call: TRBD1 (5 bases). The germline V and J ends were trimmed by 3 bases and 2 bases, with 17 bases remaining between them. This CDR3 is 17 amino acids long. The CDR3 sequence is CASSFSDTWAGNQPQHF. The CDR3 nucleotides read TGTGCCAGCAGTTTCTCGGACACATGGGCTGGCAATCAGCCCCAGCATTTT.

This clonotype was observed a few times. The chain joins TRBV24-1 to TRBJ2-1, with D perhaps being TRBD1 or TRBD2 (6 bases each). CDR3 length equals 17 residues. V dropped 1 base and J dropped 2 bases, with 14 bases sitting between them. Germline V lookup: CDR1 KGHDR, CDR2 SFDVKD. The CDR3 DNA sequence: TGTGCCACCAGTGATTTCCAACGGGGGCTAACCTACAATGAGCAGTTCTTC. It yields the protein CATSDFQRGLTYNEQFF.

The chain combines TRBV5-1 with TRBJ2-1; TRBD1 matches at 10 bases. Unmatched junction bases numbered 10, after V lost 3 bases and J lost 10 bases. Per the germline V gene, CDR1 is SGHRS and CDR2 is YFSETQ. The CDR3 contains 15 residues. The CDR3 DNA reads TGCGCCAGCAGCTCAGGACAGGGGGGGTCGGACGAGCAGTTCTTC. It specifies CASSSGQGGSDEQFF. Filled out from reference TRBV5-1 and TRBJ2-1, the complete variable domain reads KAGVTQTPRYLIKTRGQQVTLSCSPISGHRSVSWYQQTPGQGLQFLFEYFSETQRNKGNFPGRFSGRQFSNSRSEMNVSTLELGDSALYLCASSSGQGGSDEQFFGPGTRLTVL.

This clonotype was seen many times. The CDR3 loop reads CSGGLAGAGEQYF. The CDR3 coding sequence is TGCAGCGGCGGACTAGCGGGAGCAGGAGAGCAGTACTTC. The chain carries TRBV29-1 and TRBJ2-7; 13 bases line up with TRBD2. Trimming at V came to 7 bases and at J to 7 bases, leaving 7 bases not matched to a gene. CDR3 length equals 13 residues. CDR1 and CDR2 (germline): SQVTM, ANQGSEA.

The V call is TRBV11-2, the J call TRBJ2-1; D uncertain. The ends were cut back, 0 bases at V and 9 bases at J, with 6 bases in the middle. This CDR3 is 12 amino acids long. CDR1 and CDR2 (germline): SGHAT, FQNNGV. CDR3 coding DNA: TGTGCCAGCAGCTTAGATGGAACTGAGCAGTTCTTC. The encoded protein is CASSLDGTEQFF.